This T cell receptor beta chain was found in a study of CD8 T cells in ankylosing spondylitis. Regarding the study as a whole: Reportedly, significant enrichment of disease-linked clones occurred in matched ankylosing spondylitis synovial fluid. In ankylosing spondylitis blood, a motif of seven to nine highly homologous TCR beta variants appeared characteristic. Clones linked to disease, bearing a CD8+ phenotype, were relatively rare in peripheral blood.

Worth noting for this clonotype: As yet, its antigen is unknown.

Making use of molecular barcodes, quantitative 5'-RACE generated TCR beta libraries. In TCRdb, the 5' RACE reads were re-called with MiXCR into one record per CDR3 protein. The sample carries 700,000 or so distinct CDR3 sequences, roughly 19% recorded once. Specimen: blood, either unsorted or a sorted T cell fraction (not recorded which). This clonotype originated in a male donor with ankylosing spondylitis.

The CDR3 region has the DNA TGTGCCAGTAGTTACGGAGGAAACACCATATATTTT. Amino acid sequence: CASSYGGNTIYF. The chain is built from TRBV19 and TRBJ1-3, with D unresolved. Germline CDR1 and CDR2: LNHDA and SQIVND (reference sequence). The V gene lost 5 bases and the J gene lost 4 bases, with 6 bases spanning the gap. The CDR3 loop spans 12 amino acids. Complete variable domain (other parts from reference TRBV19 and TRBJ1-3): DGGITQSPKYLFRKEGQNVTLSCEQNLNHDAMYWYRQDPGQGLRLIYYSQIVNDFQKGDIAEGYSVSREKKESFPLTVTSAQKNPTAFYLCASSYGGNTIYFGEGSWLTVV.